A single sample is the source of the 19 T cell receptor beta chains below, sequenced in a study of human T cells and chemical hapten exposure. MiXCR, applied by TCRdb to the RACE reads, yields one record per CDR3 protein. The sample includes about 31,000 distinct CDR3 sequences, nearly 7.5% of them seen just once. Time point: healthy volunteer bleed at 2 weeks. Total RNA was extracted from unfractionated whole blood. The sequenced material came from whole blood. The receptors here all came from a human donor in good health. Some clones in this sample may be carry-over from other donors' samples.

The table lists this clonotype with many counts. CDR3 region: CRGGTMNTEAFF. In DNA, the CDR3 is TGCAGGGGGGGGACTATGAACACTGAAGCTTTCTTT. The chain couples TRBV20-1 to TRBJ1-1, with D perhaps matching TRBD1 (5 bases). In germline, CDR1 is DFQATT, CDR2 SNEGSKA (reference sequence). This CDR3 has 12 amino acids.

This rearrangement joins TRBV10-2 to TRBJ2-1, with D maybe TRBD2 (5 bases). Germline CDR1 is WSHSY and CDR2 is SAAADI. This CDR3 spans 15 amino acids. The ends were cut back, 3 bases at V and 10 bases at J, with 19 bases in the middle. CDR3 loop: CASSELVPSLVEQFF. The CDR3, as DNA: TGCGCCAGCAGTGAACTAGTTCCCTCCCTTGTAGAGCAGTTCTTC.

Of note for this clonotype: Germline is not matched at one junction end, which may reflect a read error. This sequence joins TRBV6-2 or TRBV6-3 and TRBJ1-1; perhaps TRBD1 as D (5 bases). Per the germline V gene, CDR1 is MNHEY and CDR2 is SVGEGT. CDR3 length: 14 residues. The CDR3 DNA follows: TGTGCCACCAGTTACTCAGGGCGGAACACTGAAGCTTTCTTT. This codes for CATSYSGRNTEAFF.

This clonotype appeared a few times. The rearrangement uses TRBV28 and TRBJ1-1; D remains unclear. CDR1 and CDR2 (germline): MDHEN, SYDVKM. The CDR3 length is 10 residues. V was clipped by 8 bases and J by 11 bases, with 12 bases between them. CDR3 DNA: TGTGCCAGCCTCGGGTCTGTGGCTTTCTTT. Its translation: CASLGSVAFF.

This clonotype was observed at least ten times. This chain links TRBV18 with TRBJ1-1, with 7 positions matching TRBD1. The CDR3 length is 14 residues. Trimming at V came to 5 bases and at J to 2 bases, leaving 5 bases not matched to a gene. CDR1 is KGHSH and CDR2 is LQKENI in the germline V gene. CDR3 in DNA: TGTGCCAGCTCAGAATACAGGGGTAACACTGAAGCTTTCTTT. It translates to CASSEYRGNTEAFF.

This clonotype was recorded at least ten times. The chain carries TRBV12-3 or TRBV12-4 and TRBJ2-3; possible D gene TRBD2, 6 bases. The CDR3 totals 15 residues. V lost 7 bases to trimming and J lost 4 bases, with 18 bases between them. CDR3 in amino acids: CASTIRTGVADTQYF. CDR3 DNA: TGTGCCAGCACTATTAGGACGGGAGTGGCAGATACGCAGTATTTT.

This clonotype was seen at least ten times. This sequence joins TRBV5-1 and TRBJ1-2; D is uncertain. The CDR3 is 13 amino acids. Germline V gene data show CDR1 as SGHRS and CDR2 as YFSETQ. Trimming took 5 bases from V and 2 from J, leaving 10 bases between them. This chain's CDR3 is CASSEDSNYGYTF. CDR3 sequence (DNA): TGCGCCAGCAGTGAGGACTCGAACTATGGCTACACCTTC. Looking up the rest from reference TRBV5-1 and TRBJ1-2 gives the full variable domain: KAGVTQTPRYLIKTRGQQVTLSCSPISGHRSVSWYQQTPGQGLQFLFEYFSETQRNKGNFPGRFSGRQFSNSRSEMNVSTLELGDSALYLCASSEDSNYGYTFGSGTRLTVV.

This clonotype was counted many times. V usage is TRBV15 and J usage is TRBJ1-1, with D possibly being TRBD1 (5 bases). CDR3 length: 14 amino acids. V was pared by 4 bases and J by 8 bases, with 17 bases between. Per the germline V gene, CDR1 is LNHNV and CDR2 is YYDKDF (reference sequence). CDR3 loop: CATSTRTSGTEAFF. CDR3 DNA sequence: TGTGCCACCAGCACAAGGACTTCAGGGACCGAAGCTTTCTTT.

This clonotype was counted only a few times. This chain uses TRBV20-1 with TRBJ2-3; D ambiguous. This CDR3 has 13 residues. Trimming shortened V by 5 bases and J by 4 bases, and 13 bases separated the two germline ends. Germline V CDR1 and CDR2: DFQATT, SNEGSKA (reference sequence). This chain's CDR3 is CSAAGSWADTQYF. The CDR3 region has the DNA TGCAGTGCTGCCGGCTCCTGGGCAGATACGCAGTATTTT.

The table lists this clonotype with many counts. The chain couples TRBV7-8 to TRBJ2-5; 11 positions agree with TRBD2. V shed 5 bases and J 4 bases; nucleotides not matched to a gene: 9. CDR3 length: 16 amino acids. Per the germline V gene, CDR1 is SGHVS and CDR2 is FQNEAQ. CDR3 in amino acids: CASSPRLAGLTETQYF. CDR3 in DNA: TGTGCCAGCAGCCCCCGACTAGCGGGGCTAACAGAGACCCAGTACTTC. Full variable domain (missing parts from reference TRBV7-8 and TRBJ2-5): GAGVSQSPRYKVAKRGQDVALRCDPISGHVSLFWYQQALGQGPEFLTYFQNEAQLDKSGLPSDRFFAERPEGSVSTLKIQRTQQEDSAVYLCASSPRLAGLTETQYFGPGTRLLVL.

Turning to this clonotype: One junction end does not reproduce the germline sequence, and a read error may be involved. The chain uses TRBV10-3 and TRBJ2-3; D remains ambiguous. The CDR3 covers 11 residues. Germline lookup yields CDR1 ENHRY and CDR2 SYGVKD. The CDR3 here is CAISSRDTQYF. Here the CDR3 DNA reads TGTGCCATCAGTAGCAGAGATACGCAGTATTTT.

This clonotype was detected ten times or more. The chain is built from TRBV3-1 and TRBJ1-3; no firm D call. Germline V lookup: CDR1 LGHDT, CDR2 YNNKEL (reference sequence). The CDR3 covers 14 residues. With 4 bases removed from V and 4 bases from J, the gap between germline ends came to 11 bases. The CDR3 protein is CASSPRLGGNTIYF. The CDR3 DNA is TGTGCCAGCAGCCCCCGACTGGGGGGAAACACCATATATTTT.

This sequence joins TRBV20-1 and TRBJ2-7; 7 bases fit TRBD2. This CDR3 has 15 residues. V lost 0 bases, J lost 2 bases, and 7 bases stayed unmatched. Per germline, CDR1 DFQATT and CDR2 SNEGSKA (reference sequence). The CDR3, as DNA: TGCAGTGCTAGAGATCAGAAGACTAGCACCTACGAGCAGTACTTC. Protein: CSARDQKTSTYEQYF.

This clonotype occurred many times. The V gene is TRBV29-1, the J gene TRBJ2-3, with 7 bases identical to TRBD1. With V trimmed by 1 base and J by 1 base, 2 bases remained unmatched. Germline V lookup: CDR1 SQVTM, CDR2 ANQGSEA. The CDR3 is made up of 14 amino acids. The CDR3 is CSVEVTGGTDTQYF. CDR3 DNA sequence: TGCAGCGTTGAAGTCACAGGGGGCACAGATACGCAGTATTTT.

Comment on this clonotype: The germline gene is not matched at one end of the junction; a read error may be the cause. V is TRBV6-2 or TRBV6-3 and J is TRBJ2-2; TRBD1 is a possible D gene (5 bases). Germline values: CDR1 MNHEY, CDR2 SVGEGT. The CDR3 runs 14 residues. The CDR3 nucleotides are TGTGCCAGTAGTTTGGTACAGGAATCCGGGGAGCTGTTTTTT. Protein: CASSLVQESGELFF.

Points on this clonotype: A much more abundant neighbour one base away suggests this may be a read error. This sequence joins TRBV18 and TRBJ2-2; D perhaps matches TRBD2 (6 bases). CDR3 size: 15 residues. Per germline, CDR1 KGHSH and CDR2 LQKENI. The CDR3 loop is CASSPSAGNTRELFF. Here the CDR3 DNA reads TGTGCCAGCTCACCATCTGCGGGGAACACCAGGGAGCTGTTTTTT.

This clonotype was recorded a few times. The rearrangement joins TRBV19 to TRBJ1-4; D uncertain. V dropped 8 bases and J dropped 3 bases, with 10 bases sitting between them. The CDR3 sequence is 13 residues long. Germline V gene lookup returns CDR1 LNHDA and CDR2 SQIVND (reference sequence). DNA for the CDR3: TGTGCCAGTCGCGGCAGCTCTAATGAAAAACTGTTTTTT. Amino acids: CASRGSSNEKLFF.

This clonotype was counted at least ten times. The CDR3 here is CATSFSGLSYEQYF. DNA for the CDR3: TGTGCCACCAGCTTTTCGGGGTTGTCCTACGAGCAGTACTTC. The chain couples TRBV15 to TRBJ2-7; tentative D call: TRBD2 (5 bases). Germline V gene data show CDR1 as LNHNV and CDR2 as YYDKDF (reference sequence). Trimming pared 5 bases from V and 1 base from J, leaving 12 bases between. The CDR3 runs to 14 residues.

This clonotype was counted at least ten times. The chain links TRBV7-2 to TRBJ1-6; D remains unclear. The length of the CDR3 is 14 residues. V was trimmed by 4 bases and J by 8 bases, leaving 12 bases between them. Germline loops: CDR1 SGHTA, CDR2 FQGNSA. In DNA, the CDR3 is TGTGCCAGCAGCTCCAGTGCCCCCTATTCACCCCTCCACTTT. It specifies CASSSSAPYSPLHF. The complete variable domain, with remaining parts taken from reference TRBV7-2 and TRBJ1-6, reads GAGVSQSPSNKVTEKGKDVELRCDPISGHTALYWYRQSLGQGLEFLIYFQGNSAPDKSGLPSDRFSAERTGGSVSTLTIQRTQQEDSAVYLCASSSSAPYSPLHFGNGTRLTVT.